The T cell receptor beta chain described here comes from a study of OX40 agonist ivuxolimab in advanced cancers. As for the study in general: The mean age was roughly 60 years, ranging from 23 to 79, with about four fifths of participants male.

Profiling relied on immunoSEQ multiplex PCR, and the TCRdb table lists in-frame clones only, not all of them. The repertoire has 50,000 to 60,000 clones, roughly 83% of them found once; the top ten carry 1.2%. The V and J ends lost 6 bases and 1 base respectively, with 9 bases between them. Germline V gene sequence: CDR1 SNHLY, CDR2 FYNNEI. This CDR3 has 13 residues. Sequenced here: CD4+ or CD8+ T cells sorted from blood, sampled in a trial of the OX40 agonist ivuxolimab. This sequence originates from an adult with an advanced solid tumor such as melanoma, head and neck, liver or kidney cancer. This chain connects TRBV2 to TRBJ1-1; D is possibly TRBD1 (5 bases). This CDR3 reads CASSSGRNTEAFF. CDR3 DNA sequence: TGTGCCAGCAGCTCAGGGAGGAACACTGAAGCTTTCTTT.